Listed here are 21 T cell receptor beta chains from one sample, sequenced in a study of beta chain features in type 1 diabetes. Their recognized antigens are unknown. Expressed TCRB transcripts were sequenced, since all the RNA that had been isolated was reverse transcribed. The table came from immunoSEQ multiplex PCR; TCRdb's copy has only in-frame clones and leaves some out. The table shows roughly 340,000 clones, with approximately 15% occurring only once. Whole-study findings and limits: Patients with Type 1 diabetes showed moderately but significantly shorter TCRB CDR3s in all four CD4+ subsets.

The sample comprised naive CD4+ T cells from blood. Every receptor here comes from a woman aged 18-29 years with type 1 diabetes.

In this sample, this clone turned up a few times. The chain carries TRBV30 and TRBJ2-1, with D unresolved. Germline loops: CDR1 GTSNPN, CDR2 SVGIG (reference sequence). This CDR3 spans 13 amino acids. Trimming stripped 2 bases from V and 1 base from J, with 6 bases between. The CDR3 DNA reads as TGTGCCTGGAGTTGGGCGTCCTACAATGAGCAGTTCTTC. Protein product: CAWSWASYNEQFF.

This clone has only a few counts. This chain connects TRBV28 to TRBJ2-3; TRBD1 might be the D (5 bases). Germline CDR1 reads MDHEN; CDR2 reads SYDVKM. V was pared by 6 bases and J by 3 bases, with 7 bases between. The CDR3 loop spans 12 amino acids. The CDR3 sequence: CASSSGTDTQYF. CDR3 bases: TGTGCCAGCAGCTCAGGGACAGATACGCAGTATTTT.

This clone was counted only a few times. V and J are TRBV5-1 and TRBJ2-1; 7 bases align to TRBD2. Germline CDR1 reads SGHRS; CDR2 reads YFSETQ. The CDR3 spans 15 residues. J was trimmed by 6 bases and V by 3 bases; bases with no gene match: 9. CDR3 in amino acids: CASSSGTTIFNEQFF. For the CDR3, the DNA is TGCGCCAGCAGCTCCGGGACTACCATTTTCAATGAGCAGTTCTTC.

The chain combines TRBV9 with TRBJ1-2; 8 positions match TRBD1. Germline V gives CDR1 SGDLS, CDR2 YYNGEE. Trimming removed 0 bases from V and 0 bases from J; junction bases left unmatched: 7. The CDR3 contains 17 residues. CDR3 sequence: CASSVGGTGPSNYGYTF. The CDR3 DNA sequence: TGTGCCAGCAGCGTAGGAGGGACAGGTCCTTCTAACTATGGCTACACCTTC. Together with reference TRBV9 and TRBJ1-2, the CDR3 gives the full variable domain: DSGVTQTPKHLITATGQRVTLRCSPRSGDLSVYWYQQSLDQGLQFLIQYYNGEERAKGNILERFSAQQFPDLHSELNLSSLELGDSALYFCASSVGGTGPSNYGYTFGSGTRLTVV.

This clone was found a few times. The J gene is TRBJ2-1, the V gene TRBV6-5, with 7 bases that match TRBD2. Germline CDR1 is MNHEY and CDR2 is SVGAGI. This CDR3 has 13 amino acids. Losses at the gene ends were 8 bases for V and 3 bases for J; bases not matched to a gene: 4. The CDR3 nucleotides read TGTGCCAGCCTCAGCGGGGTCTACAATGAGCAGTTCTTC. Translating it yields CASLSGVYNEQFF.

This clone occurred a few times. V usage is TRBV30 and J usage is TRBJ1-2, with D possibly TRBD1 on 6 matching bases. Trimming took off 6 bases at V and 4 bases at J, with 21 bases between the two ends. The germline V gene has CDR1 GTSNPN and CDR2 SVGIG (reference sequence). This CDR3 is built from 15 residues. The CDR3 bases are TGTGCCTGCCTCAGGGGAACTACCGAAATCTATGGCTACACCTTC. Encoded protein: CACLRGTTEIYGYTF.

This sequence joins TRBV20-1 and TRBJ2-3; 7 positions match TRBD1. Trimming cost V 6 bases and J 4 bases; bases outside gene matches: 1. The CDR3 is 11 amino acids. Germline V gene data show CDR1 as DFQATT and CDR2 as SNEGSKA (reference sequence). CDR3 residues: CSAQGADTQYF. As DNA, the CDR3 is TGCAGTGCCCAGGGGGCAGATACGCAGTATTTT.

V usage is TRBV28 and J usage is TRBJ1-5; 7 bases are a match to TRBD1. V shed 5 bases and J 0 bases; nucleotides not matched to a gene: 10. CDR1 and CDR2 (germline): MDHEN, SYDVKM. The CDR3 covers 17 residues. CDR3 residues: CASSTPTGKYSNQPQHF. The DNA for the CDR3 is TGTGCCAGCAGTACCCCGACAGGGAAGTATAGCAATCAGCCCCAGCATTTT.

The chain recombines TRBV5-1 with TRBJ2-5; tentative D call: TRBD1 (7 bases). CDR3 size: 15 residues. V was pared by 4 bases and J by 4 bases, with 17 bases between. Germline lookup yields CDR1 SGHRS and CDR2 YFSETQ. CDR3 coding DNA: TGCGCCAGCAGCCCAGTGGAGGGGGCTACAGAGACCCAGTACTTC. This sequence encodes CASSPVEGATETQYF.

This chain joins TRBV11-2 and TRBJ1-2; tentatively, D is TRBD1 (5 bases). With 2 bases removed from V and 4 bases from J, the gap between germline ends came to 8 bases. The CDR3 is made up of 13 amino acids. Germline-derived CDR1 and CDR2 are SGHAT and FQNNGV. This CDR3 is CASSLQGFYGYTF. Here the CDR3 DNA reads TGTGCCAGCAGCTTACAGGGATTCTATGGCTACACCTTC.

This clone was seen a handful of times. The rearrangement links TRBV18 to TRBJ2-5; 10 nucleotides line up with TRBD1. This CDR3 has 17 amino acids. Germline CDR1 is KGHSH and CDR2 is LQKENI. V was pared by 5 bases and J by 3 bases, with 12 bases of the junction left unmatched. CDR3 sequence (DNA): TGTGCCAGCTCAAATCTACCAGCCGGGACAGGGGAAGAGACCCAGTACTTC. Protein sequence: CASSNLPAGTGEETQYF. The full variable domain, its missing parts supplied by reference TRBV18 and TRBJ2-5, is NAGVMQNPRHLVRRRGQEARLRCSPMKGHSHVYWYRQLPEEGLKFMVYLQKENIIDESGMPKERFSAEFPKEGPSILRIQQVVRGDSAAYFCASSNLPAGTGEETQYFGPGTRLLVL.

The gene calls are TRBV12-5 and TRBJ2-5; tentative D call: TRBD2 (5 bases). V was shortened by 2 bases and J by 5 bases, with 12 bases between the two germline ends. In germline, CDR1 is LGHNT, CDR2 FRNRAP. The CDR3 sequence is 14 residues long. CDR3 residues: CASGLSGIWETQYF. The CDR3 DNA reads as TGTGCTAGTGGTTTGTCCGGGATTTGGGAGACCCAGTACTTC.

This clone was picked up a small number of times. The chain recombines TRBV28 with TRBJ2-1, with D perhaps TRBD1 (5 bases). V shed 7 bases and J shed 8 bases, with 9 bases lying between them. In germline, CDR1 is MDHEN, CDR2 SYDVKM. This CDR3 is built from 11 residues. The CDR3 DNA reads as TGTGCCAGCACTGACAGTTATGAGCAGTTCTTC. Protein: CASTDSYEQFF.

This clone was observed a few times. V and J are TRBV18 and TRBJ2-5; a weak D match, TRBD2 (6 bases). This CDR3 has 15 amino acids. V lost 2 bases and J 2 bases, leaving 12 bases between the germline ends. Germline V gene sequence: CDR1 KGHSH, CDR2 LQKENI. The CDR3 DNA follows: TGTGCCAGCTCACCAATGGAGGGGAGGCAAGAGACCCAGTACTTC. It yields the protein CASSPMEGRQETQYF.

A few counts support this clone. J is TRBJ2-5 and V is TRBV7-2; 10 nucleotides agree with TRBD2. In germline, CDR1 is SGHTA, CDR2 FQGNSA. With V trimmed by 5 bases and J by 5 bases, 8 bases remained unmatched. The CDR3 is 15 residues long. The CDR3 loop reads CASSDRLAGRETQYF. As DNA, the CDR3 is TGTGCCAGCAGCGACAGACTAGCGGGTCGGGAGACCCAGTACTTC. The full variable domain, in which reference TRBV7-2 and TRBJ2-5 provide the parts outside the CDR3, is GAGVSQSPSNKVTEKGKDVELRCDPISGHTALYWYRQSLGQGLEFLIYFQGNSAPDKSGLPSDRFSAERTGGSVSTLTIQRTQQEDSAVYLCASSDRLAGRETQYFGPGTRLLVL.

This chain joins TRBV6-6 and TRBJ1-2; maybe TRBD1 (5 bases). Trimming took off 7 bases at V and 8 bases at J, with 23 bases between the two ends. The CDR3 spans 15 residues. From germline, CDR1 is MNHNY and CDR2 SVGAGI (reference sequence). CDR3 nucleotides: TGTGCCAGCACGTCAGGGAGGGCGGAGACGGGAGGCTACACCTTC. Protein sequence: CASTSGRAETGGYTF.

There are a few counts of this clone. V is TRBV6-1 and J is TRBJ2-1; 8 bases are shared with TRBD2. There are 15 residues in the CDR3. V lost 5 bases and J lost 3; bases outside the gene matches: 6. CDR1 is MNHNS and CDR2 is SASEGT in the germline V gene. The CDR3 coding sequence is TGTGCCAGCAGTTCCCGGGAGGGCCGCTACAATGAGCAGTTCTTC. Translated: CASSSREGRYNEQFF.

This clone was observed a handful of times. The chain employs TRBV18 and TRBJ1-1; 7 bases match TRBD1. CDR3 length: 15 residues. The junction had 4 bases not matched to a gene; V was cut back by 3 bases and J by 0 bases. Germline V gene lookup returns CDR1 KGHSH and CDR2 LQKENI. The CDR3 coding sequence is TGTGCCAGCTCACCCCAACAGGGGATGAACACTGAAGCTTTCTTT. Protein: CASSPQQGMNTEAFF.

This clone was picked up a small number of times. This chain joins TRBV6-5 and TRBJ1-4; 7 bases map to TRBD1. Germline trimming cut 0 bases from V and 6 bases from J; bases unmatched to any gene: 4. The germline V gene encodes CDR1 MNHEY and CDR2 SVGAGI. This CDR3 contains 15 residues. CDR3 sequence reads: CASSYSGRGDEKLFF. CDR3 coding DNA: TGTGCCAGCAGTTACTCGGGCAGGGGGGATGAAAAACTGTTTTTT.

V usage is TRBV7-9 and J usage is TRBJ2-2, with 7 bases matching TRBD2. Germline-derived CDR1 and CDR2 are SEHNR and FQNEAQ (reference sequence). The CDR3 consists of 15 residues. The junction had 2 bases not matched to a gene; V was cut back by 3 bases and J by 1 base. CDR3 protein: CASSFRGGNTGELFF. DNA for the CDR3: TGTGCCAGCAGCTTCCGCGGGGGGAACACCGGGGAGCTGTTTTTT.

The chain links TRBV18 to TRBJ2-1, with D perhaps matching TRBD1 (7 bases). Trimming pared 5 bases from V and 5 bases from J, leaving 10 bases between. The CDR3 is made up of 13 amino acids. Germline V gene data show CDR1 as KGHSH and CDR2 as LQKENI. CDR3 DNA sequence: TGTGCCAGCTCAGCGGGACAGAACAATGAGCAGTTCTTC. Its protein product is CASSAGQNNEQFF.